This passage covers 24 T cell receptor beta chains from one sample sequenced in a study of CD4 and CD8 cells across lung adenocarcinoma regions. TCRdb itself ran the PCR reads through MiXCR, one entry per CDR3 protein. The sample carries approximately 10,000 distinct CDR3 sequences, 45% to 60% recorded once. The specimen was CD8+ T cells from the margin of a lung tumor. The origin of the receptors is a male donor with lung adenocarcinoma. The CD4 and CD8 labels of this study may be unreliable.

This clonotype is termed medium-sized (0.01 to 0.1%). The V and J genes are TRBV6-1 and TRBJ2-3, with 10 nucleotides matching TRBD1. This CDR3 is built from 15 residues. In germline, CDR1 is MNHNS, CDR2 SASEGT. V was pared by 1 base and J by 4 bases, with 2 bases of the junction left unmatched. The CDR3 loop is CASSEGGTGADTQYF. CDR3 nucleotides: TGTGCCAGCAGTGAAGGGGGGACAGGGGCAGATACGCAGTATTTT.

This clonotype has just a few counts. The CDR3 region is CAIRGGDSRGEQFF. CDR3 in DNA: TGTGCCATCAGGGGCGGCGACTCCCGGGGTGAGCAGTTCTTC. The rearrangement links TRBV10-3 to TRBJ2-1; a weak D match, TRBD2 (5 bases). V lost 6 bases and J lost 9, with 18 bases in between. The CDR3 length is 14 residues. The germline gives CDR1 ENHRY, CDR2 SYGVKD.

The chain carries TRBV6-5 and TRBJ1-1; tentatively, D is TRBD1 (5 bases). The length of the CDR3 is 15 residues. V lost 4 bases to trimming and J lost 1 base, with 13 bases between them. In germline, CDR1 is MNHEY, CDR2 SVGAGI. CDR3 sequence (DNA): TGTGCCAGCAGTTTGACTTTCCAGGGGAACACTGAAGCTTTCTTT. Amino acid sequence: CASSLTFQGNTEAFF.

This clonotype is classed as medium-sized. The J gene is TRBJ2-2, the V gene TRBV6-1; 8 bases line up with TRBD2. V lost 5 bases and J lost 9; bases outside the gene matches: 5. The CDR3 is 13 amino acids. The germline V gene encodes CDR1 MNHNS and CDR2 SASEGT. The CDR3 nucleotides are TGTGCCAGCAGTCTCGGGACTAGTTGGGAGCTGTTTTTT. This codes for CASSLGTSWELFF.

This clonotype was recorded many times. A much larger clone sits a single nucleotide away, making a read error possible. The chain couples TRBV6-1 to TRBJ2-5; TRBD1 matches 8 bases. There are 15 residues in the CDR3. Germline-derived CDR1 and CDR2 are MNHNS and SASEGT. V lost 6 bases to trimming and J lost 11 bases; unmatched junction nucleotides: 17. The CDR3 region is CASRDDRGRRNEQYF. CDR3 bases: TGTGCCAGCAGAGACGACAGGGGTAGAAGGAATGAGCAGTACTTC.

This clonotype was detected a few times. This may come from a read error, since a much larger clone is one base off. V usage is TRBV25-1 and J usage is TRBJ2-1; 16 bases map to TRBD2. Germline V gene data show CDR1 as MGHDK and CDR2 as SYGVNS. V lost 2 bases to trimming and J lost 13 bases; unmatched junction nucleotides: 8. The CDR3 is 16 amino acids. In DNA form, the CDR3 reads TGTGCCAGCAGTGAAGGGACTAGCGGGAGGGGAGAGACCCAGTTCTTC. This codes for CASSEGTSGRGETQFF.

J is TRBJ2-1 and V is TRBV4-1; D gene unclear. Per germline, CDR1 MGHRA and CDR2 YSYEKL. Between the trimmed V and J ends, which lost 6 bases and 2 bases, there was a span of 14 bases. The CDR3 consists of 15 residues. The CDR3 reads CASRTGLTTYNEQFF. The CDR3 nucleotides are TGCGCCAGCAGGACCGGGCTAACGACCTACAATGAGCAGTTCTTC.

This clonotype is medium-sized in the sample. The V gene is TRBV6-1, the J gene TRBJ2-3; D call uncertain. Germline lookup yields CDR1 MNHNS and CDR2 SASEGT. Trimming took off 1 base at V and 0 bases at J, with 8 bases between the two ends. CDR3 length: 15 amino acids. Written as DNA, the CDR3 is TGTGCCAGCAGTGAAGACGGAACTAGCACAGATACGCAGTATTTT. This gives the protein CASSEDGTSTDTQYF.

This clonotype showed up many times. The chain is built from TRBV11-2 and TRBJ2-2; D is unresolved. The CDR3 spans 13 residues. Germline V CDR1 and CDR2: SGHAT, FQNNGV. Trimming stripped 6 bases from V and 2 bases from J, with 7 bases between. CDR3 sequence (DNA): TGTGCCAGCAGTTACAGTAACACCGGGGAGCTGTTTTTT. This codes for CASSYSNTGELFF.

This clonotype came up many times. The chain uses TRBV11-2 and TRBJ2-1; D uncertain. The CDR3 has 15 residues. Germline V lookup: CDR1 SGHAT, CDR2 FQNNGV. V gave up 0 bases and J gave up 4 bases, with 10 bases separating them. The CDR3 DNA reads TGTGCCAGCAGCTTAGATAGGGCAGATTACAATGAGCAGTTCTTC. Protein: CASSLDRADYNEQFF.

DNA of the CDR3: TGTGCCAGCAGTGTCACAACTAATGAAAAACTGTTTTTT. It translates to CASSVTTNEKLFF. This chain links TRBV6-1 with TRBJ1-4; no firm D call. The germline gives CDR1 MNHNS, CDR2 SASEGT. Trimming left V 4 bases short and J 0 bases short, with 3 bases between. The CDR3 loop spans 13 amino acids.

This clonotype occurred a few times. The chain employs TRBV4-1 and TRBJ1-6; a possible D gene is TRBD1 (5 bases). The V gene lost 0 bases and the J gene lost 12 bases, with 18 bases spanning the gap. CDR3 length: 16 amino acids. Germline loops: CDR1 MGHRA, CDR2 YSYEKL. DNA of the CDR3: TGCGCCAGCAGCCAAGATAGCATGTCGGGGGTTGAACCCCTCCACTTT. Translated: CASSQDSMSGVEPLHF.

By sample fraction, this clonotype is medium-sized (0.01 to 0.1%). The genes are TRBV6-5 and TRBJ2-1; D gene unclear. TRBJ2-7 matches the DNA end more closely, so the J call is doubtful. Germline lookup yields CDR1 MNHEY and CDR2 SVGAGI. CDR3 size: 11 residues. Written as DNA, the CDR3 is TGTGCCAGCAGTTCAATTTACGAGCAGTACTTC. It translates to CASSSIYEQYF.

The chain is built from TRBV10-2 and TRBJ1-1, with D perhaps TRBD1 (5 bases). There are 12 residues in the CDR3. CDR1 is WSHSY, CDR2 SAAADI, per germline. V lost 8 bases, J lost 4 bases, and 11 bases lay in between. The CDR3 DNA reads TGCGCCAGCTCAGGGCTAAGCACTGAAGCTTTCTTT. Encoded protein: CASSGLSTEAFF.

The rearrangement links TRBV6-1 to TRBJ2-1; D call uncertain. This CDR3 has 13 amino acids. The V end lost 1 base, the J end lost 12 bases, and 13 bases lay between the germline ends. From germline, CDR1 is MNHNS and CDR2 SASEGT. In nucleotides, the CDR3 is TGTGCCAGCAGTGAAGTGCTCCTGGATACGCAGTTCTTC. It codes for CASSEVLLDTQFF.

The sample holds many counts of this clonotype. The rearrangement links TRBV7-3 to TRBJ2-1, with 12 bases fitting TRBD2. This CDR3 is built from 15 residues. V shed 5 bases and J 3 bases; nucleotides not matched to a gene: 2. CDR1 SGHTA and CDR2 FQGTGA come from the germline V gene. CDR3 DNA sequence: TGTGCCAGCAGCCCTAGCGGGGGGGTCTACAATGAGCAGTTCTTC. Its protein product is CASSPSGGVYNEQFF.

As regards this clonotype: An end of the junction differs from the germline gene, which may be a read error. CDR3 residues: CASSANTEELFF. CDR3 nucleotide sequence: TGTGCCAGCAGTGCTAACACCGAGGAGCTGTTTTTT. The V and J genes are TRBV6-1 and TRBJ2-1; D not certain. The closer fit of TRBJ2-2 to the DNA end suggests the J call may be wrong. CDR3 length equals 12 residues. From germline, CDR1 is MNHNS and CDR2 SASEGT.

The chain is built from TRBV12-3 or TRBV12-4 and TRBJ1-2, with TRBD1 identical over 9 bases. With 5 bases clipped from V and 5 bases from J, the junction kept 9 bases outside the gene matches. This CDR3 spans 15 amino acids. CDR3 sequence reads: CASSASGTGKYGYTF. DNA of the CDR3: TGTGCCAGCAGTGCCTCCGGGACAGGGAAATATGGCTACACCTTC.

This clonotype was picked up a small number of times. The CDR3 nucleotides are TGTGCCAGCAGTGAAGCATTTCGACAGGGAACCCTTAGCACAGATACGCAGTATTTT. Amino acids: CASSEAFRQGTLSTDTQYF. The genes are TRBV6-1 and TRBJ2-3; 7 bases line up with TRBD1. This CDR3 spans 19 amino acids. Looked up from germline, CDR1 is MNHNS and CDR2 is SASEGT. With V trimmed by 0 bases and J by 0 bases, 12 bases remained unmatched.

This clonotype occurred many times. V usage is TRBV7-3 and J usage is TRBJ2-3, with no clear D. CDR3 length: 13 residues. Germline V gene lookup returns CDR1 SGHTA and CDR2 FQGTGA. Trimming took 3 bases from V and 3 from J, leaving 7 bases between them. CDR3 region: CASSFGWTDTQYF. The CDR3 DNA sequence: TGTGCCAGCAGCTTTGGGTGGACAGATACGCAGTATTTT. The full variable domain, rest sourced from reference TRBV7-3 and TRBJ2-3, is GAGVSQTPSNKVTEKGKYVELRCDPISGHTALYWYRQSLGQGPEFLIYFQGTGAADDSGLPNDRFFAVRPEGSVSTLKIQRTERGDSAVYLCASSFGWTDTQYFGPGTRLTVL.

The V call is TRBV7-3, the J call TRBJ2-1; weak D call: TRBD2 (5 bases). Per the germline V gene, CDR1 is SGHTA and CDR2 is FQGTGA. There are 15 residues in the CDR3. Trimming removed 5 bases at V and 0 bases at J, with 11 bases between. The CDR3: CASSPWTGSYNEQFF. CDR3 nucleotide sequence: TGTGCCAGCAGCCCGTGGACTGGCTCCTACAATGAGCAGTTCTTC. Complete variable domain (other parts from reference TRBV7-3 and TRBJ2-1): GAGVSQTPSNKVTEKGKYVELRCDPISGHTALYWYRQSLGQGPEFLIYFQGTGAADDSGLPNDRFFAVRPEGSVSTLKIQRTERGDSAVYLCASSPWTGSYNEQFFGPGTRLTVL.

This clonotype appeared a single time. The genes are TRBV27 and TRBJ2-4; D gene unclear. The length of the CDR3 is 14 residues. Germline-derived CDR1 and CDR2 are MNHEY and SMNVEV (reference sequence). Trimming took 3 bases from V and 13 from J, leaving 19 bases between them. This CDR3 is CASSFGGSKNTQYF. In DNA form, the CDR3 reads TGTGCCAGCAGTTTCGGTGGGTCCAAAAACACCCAGTACTTC.

This clonotype is termed medium-sized. The chain employs TRBV11-2 and TRBJ2-5; tentative D call: TRBD1 (6 bases). Between the trimmed V and J ends, which lost 0 bases and 2 bases, there was a span of 10 bases. The CDR3 covers 15 residues. Germline-derived CDR1 and CDR2 are SGHAT and FQNNGV. The CDR3 nucleotides read TGTGCCAGCAGCTTAGATTGGGGACAACAAGAGACCCAGTACTTC. Protein sequence: CASSLDWGQQETQYF.

This chain connects TRBV7-3 to TRBJ2-1; no firm D call. The J call may be faulty, since TRBJ2-5 better matches the DNA end. CDR3 length equals 16 residues. Germline V CDR1 and CDR2: SGHTA, FQGTGA. Here the CDR3 DNA reads TGTGCCAGCAGCTTAACTCTAGGCAGACACGAAGAGACCCAGTACTTC. Its protein is CASSLTLGRHEETQYF.